A single sample gave rise to the 21 T cell receptor beta chains below, sequenced in a study of PD-1 blockade in classical Hodgkin lymphoma. Profiled with immunoSEQ multiplex PCR; TCRdb holds only in-frame clones, not every one. The sample records roughly 100,000 clones, roughly nine tenths being singletons. Stated time point: cycle 4 day 1 (C4D1), after more than five weeks of nivolumab. All patients experienced relapse after autologous stem cell transplantation, and brentuximab vedotin exposure was variable. This sample comprised peripheral blood mononuclear cells (PBMCs), obtained before the fourth cycle of nivolumab. These receptors were taken from a human donor with classical Hodgkin lymphoma.

This clone was observed once. The V and J genes are TRBV6-1 and TRBJ2-4, with 16 bases lining up with TRBD2. V gave up 3 bases and J gave up 15 bases; unmatched junction bases: 14. CDR1 MNHNS and CDR2 SASEGT come from the germline V gene. This CDR3 has 17 amino acids. The CDR3 region has the DNA TGTGCCAGCAGTGACCCTTTACACGGGACTAGCGGGAGGGCCAGGTACTTC. As protein: CASSDPLHGTSGRARYF.

The chain joins TRBV29-1 to TRBJ1-2; D remains unclear. Looked up from germline, CDR1 is SQVTM and CDR2 is ANQGSEA. V dropped 3 bases and J dropped 2 bases, with 13 bases sitting between them. The CDR3 consists of 14 residues. CDR3 in amino acids: CSVEDGSKNYGYTF. Here the CDR3 DNA reads TGCAGCGTTGAGGACGGCAGCAAAAACTATGGCTACACCTTC. Variable domain in full (rest from reference TRBV29-1 and TRBJ1-2): SAVISQKPSRDICQRGTSLTIQCQVDSQVTMMFWYRQQPGQSLTLIATANQGSEATYESGFVIDKFPISRPNLTFSTLTVSNMSPEDSSIYLCSVEDGSKNYGYTFGSGTRLTVV.

V usage is TRBV4-1 and J usage is TRBJ2-5; D remains unclear. Germline-derived CDR1 and CDR2 are MGHRA and YSYEKL. This CDR3 comprises 14 residues. V lost 1 base and J lost 1, with 7 bases in between. The CDR3 DNA reads TGCGCCAGCAGCCAAGGATCGGGCCAAGAGACCCAGTACTTC. It is translated as CASSQGSGQETQYF.

The rearrangement links TRBV14 to TRBJ2-3, with TRBD2 matching 7 bases. V lost 1 base to trimming and J lost 11 bases; unmatched junction nucleotides: 9. The CDR3 loop spans 14 amino acids. CDR1 is SGHDN, CDR2 FVKESK, per germline. The CDR3 loop is CASSQGLAAGLQYF. The CDR3, as DNA: TGTGCCAGCAGCCAAGGGCTAGCGGCCGGCTTGCAGTATTTT. Full variable domain (remainder filled in from reference TRBV14 and TRBJ2-3): EAGVTQFPSHSVIEKGQTVTLRCDPISGHDNLYWYRRVMGKEIKFLLHFVKESKQDESGMPNNRFLAERTGGTYSTLKVQPAELEDSGVYFCASSQGLAAGLQYFGPGTRLTVL.

The sample holds a few counts of this clone. The chain combines TRBV7-9 with TRBJ1-5; D is ambiguous. Trimming took 1 base from V and 4 from J, leaving 2 bases between them. Germline V gene sequence: CDR1 SEHNR, CDR2 FQNEAQ (reference sequence). The CDR3 extends over 12 amino acids. Written as DNA, the CDR3 is TGTGCCAGCAGCTTAGGGAATCAGCCCCAGCATTTT. This encodes CASSLGNQPQHF.

The rearrangement links TRBV11-1 to TRBJ2-1; weak D call: TRBD1 (5 bases). Germline CDR1 SGHAT, CDR2 FQDESV (reference sequence). CDR3 length equals 14 residues. V was pared by 6 bases and J by 10 bases, with 19 bases between. The CDR3 spells CASRLDRYDREQFF. As DNA, the CDR3 is TGTGCCAGCAGACTCGACAGATACGATCGGGAGCAGTTCTTC.

This chain links TRBV7-2 with TRBJ1-5, with D maybe TRBD1 (6 bases). The germline CDR1 and CDR2 sequences are SGHTA and FQGNSA. This CDR3 spans 13 amino acids. Trimming left V 4 bases short and J 7 bases short, with 11 bases between. As DNA, the CDR3 is TGTGCCAGCAGCTCAGGACAGAGGCAGCCCCAGCATTTT. Amino acids: CASSSGQRQPQHF.

This chain links TRBV6-1 with TRBJ1-1; 9 nucleotides agree with TRBD1. Germline V gives CDR1 MNHNS, CDR2 SASEGT. J was trimmed by 6 bases and V by 5 bases; bases with no gene match: 10. This CDR3 is 15 amino acids long. The CDR3: CASSLDTGQGAEAFF. The CDR3, as DNA: TGTGCCAGCAGTCTAGATACGGGACAGGGAGCTGAAGCTTTCTTT.

V gene TRBV4-3 combines with J gene TRBJ2-1; perhaps TRBD2 as D (6 bases). CDR1 and CDR2 (germline): LGHNA, YSLEER. CDR3 length: 16 amino acids. Trimming stripped 0 bases from V and 9 bases from J, with 18 bases between. CDR3 in amino acids: CASSQEGDWQRGEQFF. Written as DNA, the CDR3 is TGCGCCAGCAGCCAAGAGGGGGACTGGCAACGGGGTGAGCAGTTCTTC.

This chain uses TRBV15 with TRBJ2-1; 10 nucleotides match TRBD1. The CDR3 length is 15 residues. After removal of 0 bases from V and 6 bases from J, the junction contained 2 bases not matched to a gene. Looked up from germline, CDR1 is LNHNV and CDR2 is YYDKDF (reference sequence). CDR3: CATSREGQGPNEQFF. The CDR3 DNA reads as TGTGCCACCAGCAGAGAGGGACAGGGGCCCAATGAGCAGTTCTTC.

The V call is TRBV7-9, the J call TRBJ2-5; the match to TRBD2 covers 10 bases. Germline loops: CDR1 SEHNR, CDR2 FQNEAQ (reference sequence). Trimming at V came to 5 bases and at J to 5 bases, leaving 11 bases not matched to a gene. CDR3 length: 16 amino acids. CDR3 sequence: CASSRWEREGRETQYF. The CDR3, as DNA: TGTGCCAGCAGCCGCTGGGAGCGGGAGGGCCGGGAGACCCAGTACTTC.

This clone was observed once. This chain joins TRBV12-2 and TRBJ1-2; the table's D call, TRBD1, has no DNA check behind it. TRBV12-2 is a listed pseudogene. The CDR3 is 12 amino acids. The CDR3 DNA reads TGTGCAAGTCGCCCAGGGATTTTTGGCTACACCTTC. Encoded protein: CASRPGIFGYTF.

The rearrangement joins TRBV5-6 to TRBJ2-7; D possibly corresponds to TRBD1 (6 bases). The V end lost 4 bases, the J end lost 6 bases, and 14 bases lay between the germline ends. The CDR3 runs to 13 residues. The germline CDR1 and CDR2 sequences are SGHDT and YYEEEE. The CDR3 bases are TGTGCCAGCAGCCGCAACAGGGATATCGAGCAGTACTTC. Amino acid sequence: CASSRNRDIEQYF.

This chain uses TRBV30 with TRBJ2-6; D uncertain. The V and J ends lost 3 bases and 0 bases respectively, with 6 bases between them. Germline V gene data show CDR1 as GTSNPN and CDR2 as SVGIG (reference sequence). The CDR3 runs to 14 residues. CDR3 bases: TGTGCCTGGAGAGCCCTCTCTGGGGCCAACGTCCTGACTTTC. Translated, it gives CAWRALSGANVLTF.

This chain uses TRBV14 with TRBJ1-1; D unclear. Trimming removed 0 bases from V and 10 bases from J, with 12 bases in between. The CDR3 is 13 residues long. Per the germline V gene, CDR1 is SGHDN and CDR2 is FVKESK. The CDR3 coding sequence is TGTGCCAGCAGCCAAGAGTTCGGGCGAGGAGCTTTCTTT. As protein: CASSQEFGRGAFF.

The chain has TRBV27 and TRBJ1-1; the match to TRBD1 covers 10 bases. This CDR3 comprises 17 residues. Per the germline V gene, CDR1 is MNHEY and CDR2 is SMNVEV (reference sequence). Germline trimming cut 3 bases from V and 3 bases from J; bases unmatched to any gene: 10. The DNA of the CDR3 is TGTGCCAGCAGTTTTCGGGGACAGGGGTCGTCGGACACTGAAGCTTTCTTT. This sequence encodes CASSFRGQGSSDTEAFF.

This clone occurred a few times. This chain connects TRBV15 to TRBJ1-1; possible D gene TRBD1, 6 bases. The germline V and J ends were trimmed by 5 bases and 1 base, with 8 bases remaining between them. The germline V gene has CDR1 LNHNV and CDR2 YYDKDF (reference sequence). The CDR3 covers 13 residues. CDR3 DNA sequence: TGTGCCACCAGCGCACAGGGGAACACTGAAGCTTTCTTT. The encoded protein is CATSAQGNTEAFF. Combining the CDR3 with reference TRBV15 and TRBJ1-1 gives the whole variable domain DAMVIQNPRYQVTQFGKPVTLSCSQTLNHNVMYWYQQKSSQAPKLLFHYYDKDFNNEADTPDNFQSRRPNTSFCFLDIRSPGLGDTAMYLCATSAQGNTEAFFGQGTRLTVV.

The J gene is TRBJ2-7, the V gene TRBV27, with 8 positions matching TRBD1. The CDR3 consists of 15 residues. The trim removed 6 bases at V and 4 bases at J, leaving 11 bases unmatched. CDR1 is MNHEY, CDR2 SMNVEV, per germline (reference sequence). For the CDR3, the DNA is TGTGCCAGCAGCCTCTCGAGGACAGGGTGGTACGAGCAGTACTTC. It yields the protein CASSLSRTGWYEQYF.

The V gene is TRBV6-1, the J gene TRBJ1-2; TRBD1 matches at 8 bases. In germline, CDR1 is MNHNS, CDR2 SASEGT. The V and J ends lost 5 bases and 0 bases, in that order; junction bases with no gene match: 5. CDR3 length: 15 amino acids. CDR3 loop: CASSLRDRSNYGYTF. The CDR3 DNA reads as TGTGCCAGCAGTCTCCGGGACAGGTCTAACTATGGCTACACCTTC.

The chain combines TRBV5-8 with TRBJ2-7; 8 bases agree with TRBD2. Germline V gives CDR1 SGHTS, CDR2 YDEGEE. CDR3 length: 16 residues. V lost 3 bases and J lost 7; bases outside the gene matches: 15. CDR3 nucleotides: TGTGCCAGCAGCTACCCATTGGCGGGAGGTTTCGGAGAGCAGTACTTC. The encoded protein is CASSYPLAGGFGEQYF.

The chain links TRBV4-3 to TRBJ1-2; 7 bases are a match to TRBD1. Germline-derived CDR1 and CDR2 are LGHNA and YSLEER. This CDR3 contains 17 residues. Germline trimming cut 1 base from V and 3 bases from J; bases unmatched to any gene: 11. Here the CDR3 DNA reads TGCGCCAGCAGCCAAGTATTGATACAGGGGTGGGACTATGGCTACACCTTC. This gives the protein CASSQVLIQGWDYGYTF.